The 8 T cell receptor beta chains below come from one sample, sequenced in a study of blood T cell repertoires in COVID-19. The data were produced by immunoSEQ multiplex PCR, yet TCRdb's version contains in-frame clones alone and is incomplete. The sample includes 150,000 to 200,000 clones, approximately 86% of them seen just once. The sequenced sample was peripheral blood. The source is a man between 65 and 85 years old with acute or convalescent COVID-19.

The chain has TRBV18 and TRBJ2-7; TRBD1 agrees at 8 bases. The CDR3 contains 14 residues. Germline CDR1 is KGHSH and CDR2 is LQKENI. The V gene end was trimmed by 3 bases and the J gene end by 5 bases; junction bases not matched to a gene: 6. The CDR3 loop is CASSPRGQRNEQYF. CDR3 sequence (DNA): TGTGCCAGCTCACCCAGGGGGCAAAGGAACGAGCAGTACTTC.

The chain recombines TRBV27 with TRBJ1-5; 7 bases agree with TRBD1. CDR1 and CDR2 (germline): MNHEY, SMNVEV (reference sequence). The V segment lost 8 bases and the J segment 7 bases; nucleotides outside the gene matches: 8. The CDR3 spans 13 residues. The CDR3 is CASSDRAGQPQHF. The CDR3 DNA reads as TGTGCCAGCTCCGACAGGGCAGGCCAGCCCCAGCATTTT.

This clone has just one count. The V and J genes are TRBV5-1 and TRBJ2-5; D unresolved. This CDR3 is built from 13 residues. V was shortened by 0 bases and J by 3 bases, with 6 bases between the two germline ends. Germline CDR1 is SGHRS and CDR2 is YFSETQ. The CDR3 DNA reads TGCGCCAGCAGCTTGGTTGGAGAAGAGACCCAGTACTTC. This encodes CASSLVGEETQYF.

The chain recombines TRBV19 with TRBJ1-5; D gene ambiguous. The germline V gene has CDR1 LNHDA and CDR2 SQIVND (reference sequence). Trimming pared 3 bases from V and 0 bases from J, leaving 6 bases between. The CDR3 runs to 14 residues. CDR3 nucleotides: TGTGCCAGTAGTATCGGGGTTAGCAATCAGCCCCAGCATTTT. Translating gives CASSIGVSNQPQHF.

This sequence joins TRBV28 and TRBJ1-2; no definite D call. Deletions cut 5 bases from V and 7 bases from J, with 11 bases between. The V gene's germline CDR1 is MDHEN and CDR2 SYDVKM. This CDR3 is built from 12 residues. Written as DNA, the CDR3 is TGTGCCAGCAGTCCCCGAGAGGGTGGCTACACCTTC. Protein product: CASSPREGGYTF.

This chain uses TRBV11-3 with TRBJ1-1, with 9 nucleotides matching TRBD1. After removal of 4 bases from V and 7 bases from J, the junction contained 10 bases not matched to a gene. The CDR3 is made up of 15 amino acids. Germline V gene data show CDR1 as SGHNT and CDR2 as YENEEA. In DNA, the CDR3 is TGTGCCAGCAGCTCGTCCGGGACAGGGTTACATGAAGCTTTCTTT. Translating it yields CASSSSGTGLHEAFF.

This chain connects TRBV9 to TRBJ1-5, with D perhaps TRBD1 (5 bases). Germline CDR1 is SGDLS and CDR2 is YYNGEE. This CDR3 has 13 amino acids. The V gene lost 5 bases and the J gene lost 7 bases, with 13 bases spanning the gap. CDR3 DNA: TGTGCCAGCAGTGTACAGGCGGGCCAGCCCCAGCATTTT. Amino acids: CASSVQAGQPQHF.

This clone was seen only a few times. V gene TRBV25-1 combines with J gene TRBJ1-2; D perhaps matches TRBD1 (6 bases). The germline V and J ends were trimmed by 1 base and 0 bases, with 12 bases remaining between them. The V gene's germline CDR1 is MGHDK and CDR2 SYGVNS. There are 16 residues in the CDR3. The chain's CDR3 is CASSESPGATNYGYTF. The CDR3 DNA reads as TGTGCCAGCAGTGAATCTCCAGGGGCCACTAACTATGGCTACACCTTC.